This T cell receptor (beta chain) was sequenced for a study of T cell responses to AZD1222 COVID-19 vaccine. About the study: Second-dose recipients at about 4 or about 12 weeks were treated as one pooled group.

Here immunoSEQ multiplex PCR was the method, and the copy in TCRdb shows in-frame clones only, minus some. The profile shows 80,000 to 95,000 clones, 78% of them singletons. This clone was observed a few times. V trimming: 6 bases; J trimming: 6 bases; junction bases outside the gene matches: 14. Germline V lookup: CDR1 LGHDT, CDR2 YNNKEL (reference sequence). CDR3 length: 18 amino acids. The source is an adult in good health. Specimen: peripheral blood, collected on day 0 of AZD1222 vaccination. The chain uses TRBV3-1 (or the pseudogene TRBV3-2) and TRBJ2-2; 12 bases map to TRBD2. The CDR3 nucleotides read TGTGCCAGCAGTCGAGCGGATCTAGCGGGAGGGCCGGCCGGGGAGCTGTTTTTT. Translating gives CASSRADLAGGPAGELFF.